The T cell receptor (beta chain) under discussion was sequenced for a study of shared clonotypes between healthy human individuals. The CDR3 has 16 residues. The germline CDR1 and CDR2 sequences are SGHRS and YFSETQ. The germline V and J ends were trimmed by 4 bases and 7 bases, with 18 bases remaining between them. Produced via immunoSEQ multiplex PCR; TCRdb's table is partial and in-frame only. The sample lists 2 million to 3 million clones, approximately 93% occurring once. This chain joins TRBV5-1 and TRBJ1-6, with D tentatively TRBD1 (6 bases). The sample taken for sequencing was naive CD4+ T cells from PBMCs. Subset indicated: CD45RA+ positively selected. This TCR derives from a man younger than 35 in good health. Some clones in this sample may be carry-over from other donors' samples. The DNA of the CDR3 is TGCGCCAGCAGCCCCTCTAGGGGGGGAGAAAATTCACCCCTCCACTTT. Protein product: CASSPSRGGENSPLHF.